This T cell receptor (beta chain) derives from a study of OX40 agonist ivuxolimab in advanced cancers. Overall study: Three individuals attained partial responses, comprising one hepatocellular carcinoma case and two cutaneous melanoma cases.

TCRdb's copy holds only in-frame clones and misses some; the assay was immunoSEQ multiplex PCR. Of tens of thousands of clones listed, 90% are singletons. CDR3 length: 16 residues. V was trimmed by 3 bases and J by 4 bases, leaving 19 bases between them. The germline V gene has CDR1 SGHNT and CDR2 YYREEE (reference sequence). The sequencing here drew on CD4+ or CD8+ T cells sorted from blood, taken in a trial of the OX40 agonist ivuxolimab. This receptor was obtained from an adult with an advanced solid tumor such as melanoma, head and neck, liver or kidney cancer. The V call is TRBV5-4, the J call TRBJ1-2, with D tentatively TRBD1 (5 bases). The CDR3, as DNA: TGTGCCAGCAGCTCCCGGGAACCGGGACGGATCTATGGCTACACCTTC. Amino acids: CASSSREPGRIYGYTF.